This T cell receptor beta chain is drawn from a study of T cell responses to AZD1222 COVID-19 vaccine. In regard to this clone: Its antigen is undetermined.

Per the germline V gene, CDR1 is SGHRS and CDR2 is YFSETQ. CDR3 length equals 15 residues. Trimming at V came to 4 bases and at J to 3 bases, leaving 4 bases not matched to a gene. Second-dose schedules of about 4 or about 12 weeks were combined. Regarding the study as a whole: Two AZD1222 administrations were followed by greater Spike-specific TCR breadth and depth. Clonal diversity was possibly underestimated; the donors were predominantly white British and more often female. Vaccine-associated CD4 TCRs ranged over spike, dominating at 160-218 and 743-854.

Measured with immunoSEQ multiplex PCR; TCRdb has only the in-frame clones, and not every one. The sample shows 95,000 to 100,000 clones, more than 75% of them seen only once. This rearrangement joins TRBV5-1 to TRBJ2-1; 10 nucleotides agree with TRBD2. This material consisted of peripheral blood, taken 28 days after the second AZD1222 dose. The origin of this receptor is an adult who received the AZD1222 COVID-19 vaccine. The CDR3 coding sequence is TGCGCCAGCAGCCCCGGACTAGCGGACTACAATGAGCAGTTCTTC. Protein product: CASSPGLADYNEQFF.